The 25 T cell receptor beta chains reported below all come from one sample, sequenced in a study of blood T cell repertoires in COVID-19. The repertoire was sequenced with immunoSEQ multiplex PCR; TCRdb's copy has only in-frame clones and lacks some. The sample shows roughly 160,000 clones, approximately 91% of them seen only once. What was sequenced was peripheral blood. Source of these receptors: a man younger than 35 with COVID-19, enrolled during active disease.

The gene calls are TRBV6-1 and TRBJ1-3; D is unresolved. The CDR3 totals 13 residues. V gave up 1 base and J gave up 4 bases, with 5 bases separating them. From germline, CDR1 is MNHNS and CDR2 SASEGT. CDR3: CASSEGLGNTIYF. In nucleotides, the CDR3 is TGTGCCAGCAGTGAAGGCCTAGGAAACACCATATATTTT.

The CDR3 protein is CASSLWVKWERHNEQFF. CDR3 nucleotides: TGTGCCAGCAGTTTATGGGTCAAGTGGGAGCGGCACAATGAGCAGTTCTTC. This rearrangement joins TRBV27 to TRBJ2-1, with a weak D call TRBD2 (5 bases). The CDR3 has 17 residues. The germline gives CDR1 MNHEY, CDR2 SMNVEV (reference sequence). V was pared by 1 base and J by 5 bases, with 18 bases between.

This chain uses TRBV9 with TRBJ2-3, with 8 nucleotides matching TRBD2. J gave up 5 bases and V 4 bases, and 9 bases lay outside the gene matches. Germline V lookup: CDR1 SGDLS, CDR2 YYNGEE. This CDR3 has 15 amino acids. For the CDR3, the DNA is TGTGCCAGCAGCCTTAGCGGGGTCCAGGGAGATACGCAGTATTTT. This translates into CASSLSGVQGDTQYF.

For this clone: One end of the junction fails to match germline, which may point to a read error. This chain uses TRBV2 with TRBJ1-4, with 8 bases that match TRBD1. The germline V gene encodes CDR1 SNHLY and CDR2 FYNNEI. The CDR3 extends over 19 amino acids. CDR3 coding DNA: TGTGCCAGCAGTGATGTGGACAGGGCCGCGGTGGGGACTAATGAAAAACTGCTTTTT. It encodes CASSDVDRAAVGTNEKLLF. Full variable domain (outside the CDR3, taken from reference TRBV2 and TRBJ1-4): EPEVTQTPSHQVTQMGQEVILRCVPISNHLYFYWYRQILGQKVEFLVSFYNNEISEKSEIFDDQFSVERPDGSNFTLKIRSTKLEDSAMYFCASSDVDRAAVGTNEKLLFGSGTQLSVL.

The chain recombines TRBV25-1 with TRBJ2-7; D uncertain. The CDR3 contains 11 residues. Germline V gene sequence: CDR1 MGHDK, CDR2 SYGVNS. V was clipped by 5 bases and J by 7 bases, with 9 bases between them. CDR3 sequence reads: CASSPGEEQYF. The DNA for the CDR3 is TGTGCCAGCAGTCCGGGTGAAGAGCAGTACTTC.

CDR3 protein: CASSRDREENYGYTF. CDR3 sequence (DNA): TGTGCCAGCAGTCGGGACAGGGAGGAAAACTATGGCTACACCTTC. The genes are TRBV27 and TRBJ1-2, with TRBD1 identical over 9 bases. V shed 5 bases, J shed 2 bases, and the junction held 6 bases outside the gene matches. The germline V gene has CDR1 MNHEY and CDR2 SMNVEV (reference sequence). There are 15 residues in the CDR3.

This clone was counted a single time. The CDR3: CASSRRQGYMNTEAFF. The DNA of the CDR3 is TGTGCCAGCAGCCGTAGACAGGGCTATATGAACACTGAAGCTTTCTTT. The J gene is TRBJ1-1, the V gene TRBV28; 7 bases agree with TRBD1. The V gene's germline CDR1 is MDHEN and CDR2 SYDVKM. V lost 6 bases, J lost 0 bases, and 10 bases stayed unmatched. The CDR3 is 16 residues long.

This clone was found once. V is TRBV28 and J is TRBJ2-7; 7 bases line up with TRBD2. The junction had 16 bases not matched to a gene; V was cut back by 4 bases and J by 4 bases. The germline gives CDR1 MDHEN, CDR2 SYDVKM. The CDR3 extends over 17 amino acids. CDR3: CASSSPMAHAGVYEQYF. The CDR3 DNA reads TGTGCCAGCAGTTCCCCTATGGCCCATGCGGGAGTTTACGAGCAGTACTTC.

The V and J genes are TRBV3-1 (or the pseudogene TRBV3-2) and TRBJ2-3, with TRBD2 identical over 10 bases. The CDR3 totals 16 residues. V dropped 1 base and J dropped 4; count of bases not matched to a gene: 5. Per germline, CDR1 LGHDT and CDR2 YNNKEL (reference sequence). The CDR3 DNA reads as TGTGCCAGCAGCCAAGGTTCTAGCGGGAGTCCAGATACGCAGTATTTT. Protein: CASSQGSSGSPDTQYF.

The chain recombines TRBV4-1 with TRBJ2-7, with D maybe TRBD1 (6 bases). The CDR3 is made up of 15 amino acids. V was cut by 2 bases and J by 2 bases, with 13 bases left in between. Germline CDR1 MGHRA, CDR2 YSYEKL. This chain's CDR3 is CASSQFQGIAYEQYF. In nucleotides, the CDR3 is TGCGCCAGCAGCCAATTCCAGGGGATAGCCTACGAGCAGTACTTC.

The rearrangement uses TRBV10-3 and TRBJ2-2, with 8 bases lining up with TRBD2. Unmatched junction bases numbered 15, after V lost 8 bases and J lost 7 bases. Germline CDR1 reads ENHRY; CDR2 reads SYGVKD. This CDR3 region has 16 residues. DNA of the CDR3: TGTGCCATCGGAGACCAAGCGGGAGTGGCGGGCGGGGAGCTGTTTTTT. Translation: CAIGDQAGVAGGELFF.

This clone occurred once. This sequence joins TRBV27 and TRBJ1-2, with TRBD1 matching 7 bases. CDR1 MNHEY and CDR2 SMNVEV come from the germline V gene (reference sequence). The junction had 4 bases not matched to a gene; V was cut back by 4 bases and J by 8 bases. The length of the CDR3 is 12 residues. The chain's CDR3 is CASSSWTGGYTF. The DNA for the CDR3 is TGTGCCAGCAGTTCCTGGACAGGAGGCTACACCTTC.

This clone was counted a single time. The V call is TRBV5-6, the J call TRBJ2-7, with TRBD2 identical over 8 bases. The CDR3 sequence is 15 residues long. The J segment lost 5 bases and the V segment lost 1 base, leaving 8 bases of the junction unmatched. Germline values: CDR1 SGHDT, CDR2 YYEEEE. The CDR3 DNA follows: TGTGCCAGCAGCTTGTTTAGCGGGATATTCCACGAGCAGTACTTC. Protein: CASSLFSGIFHEQYF. The whole variable domain, filled in from reference TRBV5-6 and TRBJ2-7, reads DAGVTQSPTHLIKTRGQQVTLRCSPKSGHDTVSWYQQALGQGPQFIFQYYEEEERQRGNFPDRFSGHQFPNYSSELNVNALLLGDSALYLCASSLFSGIFHEQYFGPGTRLTVT.

This chain links TRBV18 with TRBJ1-4; 8 bases fit TRBD1. CDR1 is KGHSH, CDR2 LQKENI, per germline. Germline trimming cut 3 bases from V and 0 bases from J; bases unmatched to any gene: 0. There are 15 residues in the CDR3. This CDR3 is CASSPDRATNEKLFF. The CDR3, as DNA: TGTGCCAGCTCACCGGACAGGGCAACTAATGAAAAACTGTTTTTT.

This chain links TRBV28 with TRBJ1-2; 7 bases line up with TRBD1. Unmatched junction bases numbered 10, after V lost 8 bases and J lost 7 bases. The germline V gene encodes CDR1 MDHEN and CDR2 SYDVKM. The length of the CDR3 is 13 residues. In nucleotides, the CDR3 is TGTGCCAGCGAACCGGGACAGATACGTGGCTACACCTTC. It specifies CASEPGQIRGYTF.

This chain uses TRBV28 with TRBJ2-3; 13 bases agree with TRBD2. With V trimmed by 4 bases and J by 5 bases, 21 bases remained unmatched. The CDR3 is made up of 21 amino acids. Germline-derived CDR1 and CDR2 are MDHEN and SYDVKM. The DNA of the CDR3 is TGTGCCAGCAGTTCGTTAAAGGCATATACTAGCGGGAGGGGAGGGCAAGATACGCAGTATTTT. Its translation is CASSSLKAYTSGRGGQDTQYF.

J is TRBJ2-7 and V is TRBV2, with 9 bases fitting TRBD1. Losses at the gene ends were 6 bases for V and 5 bases for J; bases not matched to a gene: 8. This CDR3 spans 14 amino acids. Per the germline V gene, CDR1 is SNHLY and CDR2 is FYNNEI. The CDR3 DNA reads TGTGCCAGCAGGGAGGGACAGGGTTACCACGAGCAGTACTTC. The encoded protein is CASREGQGYHEQYF.

This clone has a handful of counts. The V and J genes are TRBV7-2 and TRBJ1-5; 9 bases line up with TRBD1. This CDR3 is built from 16 residues. Trimming cost V 4 bases and J 6 bases; bases outside gene matches: 10. Germline lookup yields CDR1 SGHTA and CDR2 FQGNSA. The CDR3: CASSWGTGTGSQPQHF. CDR3 in DNA: TGTGCCAGCAGCTGGGGGACCGGGACAGGGAGTCAGCCCCAGCATTTT.

The rearrangement joins TRBV9 to TRBJ2-7, with 9 bases identical to TRBD1. The length of the CDR3 is 14 residues. CDR1 is SGDLS and CDR2 is YYNGEE in the germline V gene. The V and J ends lost 3 bases and 1 base, in that order; junction bases with no gene match: 2. The CDR3 DNA is TGTGCCAGCAGCGAGGGGACAGGGTCCTACGAGCAGTACTTC. It yields the protein CASSEGTGSYEQYF. The variable domain in full, with the rest retrieved from reference TRBV9 and TRBJ2-7, is DSGVTQTPKHLITATGQRVTLRCSPRSGDLSVYWYQQSLDQGLQFLIQYYNGEERAKGNILERFSAQQFPDLHSELNLSSLELGDSALYFCASSEGTGSYEQYFGPGTRLTVT.

The chain employs TRBV2 and TRBJ2-7; TRBD2 might be the D (6 bases). CDR1 and CDR2 from the germline V gene are SNHLY and FYNNEI. Trimming removed 2 bases from V and 1 base from J, with 12 bases in between. CDR3 length equals 15 residues. The CDR3 here is CASSETGLRSYEQYF. The CDR3 DNA follows: TGTGCCAGCAGTGAAACGGGACTTCGTTCCTACGAGCAGTACTTC.

The chain carries TRBV29-1 and TRBJ2-5; D is undetermined. The germline gives CDR1 SQVTM, CDR2 ANQGSEA. V was trimmed by 5 bases and J by 3 bases, leaving 4 bases between them. There are 10 residues in the CDR3. The CDR3 DNA follows: TGCAGCGTTCGCGAAGAGACCCAGTACTTC. Protein sequence: CSVREETQYF.

This chain links TRBV6-5 with TRBJ1-1; tentative D call: TRBD1 (6 bases). Looked up from germline, CDR1 is MNHEY and CDR2 is SVGAGI. With 6 bases removed from V and 1 base from J, the gap between germline ends came to 18 bases. The CDR3 spans 16 residues. The DNA of the CDR3 is TGTGCCAGCAGCTACGACATTGTGGGGGCGAACACTGAAGCTTTCTTT. Translating it yields CASSYDIVGANTEAFF.

This chain connects TRBV7-2 to TRBJ2-5, with 10 bases that match TRBD2. Trimming at V came to 2 bases and at J to 7 bases, leaving 7 bases not matched to a gene. Germline V lookup: CDR1 SGHTA, CDR2 FQGNSA. The CDR3 contains 15 residues. The CDR3 here is CASSLKGAGGPTQYF. The CDR3, as DNA: TGTGCCAGCAGCTTAAAGGGAGCGGGAGGGCCGACCCAGTACTTC.

The CDR3 DNA reads as TGTGCCAGCTCAAACCGGGACACACACTATAATTCACCCCTCCACTTT. This encodes CASSNRDTHYNSPLHF. The V gene is TRBV27, the J gene TRBJ1-6; tentative D call: TRBD1 (6 bases). The germline CDR1 and CDR2 sequences are MNHEY and SMNVEV (reference sequence). V was clipped by 8 bases and J by 3 bases, with 17 bases between them. This CDR3 is 16 amino acids long.

The chain has TRBV27 and TRBJ1-5; D is undetermined. CDR3 length: 13 amino acids. Germline V gene lookup returns CDR1 MNHEY and CDR2 SMNVEV (reference sequence). The ends were cut back, 0 bases at V and 5 bases at J, with 5 bases in the middle. The CDR3 sequence is CASSLSEHQPQHF. The DNA of the CDR3 is TGTGCCAGCAGTTTATCGGAGCATCAGCCCCAGCATTTT.